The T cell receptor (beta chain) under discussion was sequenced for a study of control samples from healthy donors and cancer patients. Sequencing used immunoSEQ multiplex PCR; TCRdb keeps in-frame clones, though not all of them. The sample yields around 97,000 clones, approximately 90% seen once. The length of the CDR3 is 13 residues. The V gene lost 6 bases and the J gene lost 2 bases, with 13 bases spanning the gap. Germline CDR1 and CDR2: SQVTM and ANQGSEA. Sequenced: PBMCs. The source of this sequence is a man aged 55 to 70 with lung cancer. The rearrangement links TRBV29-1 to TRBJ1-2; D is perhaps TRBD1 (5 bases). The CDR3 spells CSVRVTANYGYTF. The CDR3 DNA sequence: TGCAGCGTGCGCGTGACAGCGAACTATGGCTACACCTTC.